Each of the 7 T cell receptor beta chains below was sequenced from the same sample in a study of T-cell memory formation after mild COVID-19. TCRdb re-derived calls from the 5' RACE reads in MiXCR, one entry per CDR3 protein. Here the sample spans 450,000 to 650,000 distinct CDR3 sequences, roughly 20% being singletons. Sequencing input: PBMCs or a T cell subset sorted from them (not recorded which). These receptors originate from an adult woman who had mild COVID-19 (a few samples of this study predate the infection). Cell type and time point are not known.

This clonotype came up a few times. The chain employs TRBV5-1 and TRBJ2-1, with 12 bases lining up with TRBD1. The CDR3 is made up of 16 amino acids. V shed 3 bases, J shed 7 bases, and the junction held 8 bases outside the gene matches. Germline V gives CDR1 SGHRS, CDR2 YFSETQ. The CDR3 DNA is TGCGCCAGCAGCTCCATGGGACAGGGGGCGCGGAATGAGCAGTTCTTC. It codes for CASSSMGQGARNEQFF. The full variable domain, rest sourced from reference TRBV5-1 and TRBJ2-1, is KAGVTQTPRYLIKTRGQQVTLSCSPISGHRSVSWYQQTPGQGLQFLFEYFSETQRNKGNFPGRFSGRQFSNSRSEMNVSTLELGDSALYLCASSSMGQGARNEQFFGPGTRLTVL.

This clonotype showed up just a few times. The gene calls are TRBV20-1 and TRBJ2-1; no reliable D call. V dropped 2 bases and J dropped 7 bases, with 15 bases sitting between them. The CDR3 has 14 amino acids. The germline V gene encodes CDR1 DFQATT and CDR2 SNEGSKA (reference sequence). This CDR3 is CSARFRLRRNEQFF. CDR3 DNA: TGCAGTGCTAGATTCCGGCTGCGTAGGAATGAGCAGTTCTTC.

This CDR3 reads CASRISGQPSRTDTQYF. The CDR3 DNA follows: TGCGCCAGCAGGATCTCGGGGCAGCCCTCGCGGACAGATACGCAGTATTTT. The chain uses TRBV4-1 and TRBJ2-3; either TRBD1 or TRBD2 may supply D (5 bases each). The CDR3 is made up of 17 amino acids. V shed 6 bases and J shed 3 bases, with 22 bases lying between them. CDR1 and CDR2 (germline): MGHRA, YSYEKL.

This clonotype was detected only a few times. The CDR3: CASSPGLAWVEQFF. CDR3 DNA: TGTGCCAGCAGCCCCGGACTAGCGTGGGTTGAGCAGTTCTTC. The chain recombines TRBV7-2 with TRBJ2-1; TRBD2 matches 9 bases. Germline lookup yields CDR1 SGHTA and CDR2 FQGNSA. The CDR3 spans 14 residues. With 5 bases clipped from V and 9 bases from J, the junction kept 8 bases outside the gene matches. The variable domain in full, with the rest retrieved from reference TRBV7-2 and TRBJ2-1, is GAGVSQSPSNKVTEKGKDVELRCDPISGHTALYWYRQSLGQGLEFLIYFQGNSAPDKSGLPSDRFSAERTGGSVSTLTIQRTQQEDSAVYLCASSPGLAWVEQFFGPGTRLTVL.

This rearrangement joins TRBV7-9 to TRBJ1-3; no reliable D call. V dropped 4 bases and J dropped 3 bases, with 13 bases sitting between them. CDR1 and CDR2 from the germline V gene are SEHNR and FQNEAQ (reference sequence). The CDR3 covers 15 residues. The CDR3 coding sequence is TGTGCCAGCAGCTCAGCCCTCGGGGTTGGAAACACCATATATTTT. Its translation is CASSSALGVGNTIYF.

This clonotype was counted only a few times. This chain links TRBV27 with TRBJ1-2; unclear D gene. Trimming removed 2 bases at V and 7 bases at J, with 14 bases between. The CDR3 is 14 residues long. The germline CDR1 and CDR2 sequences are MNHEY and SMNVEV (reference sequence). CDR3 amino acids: CASSLRLGVGGYTF. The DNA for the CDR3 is TGTGCCAGCAGTTTAAGGTTGGGAGTCGGTGGCTACACCTTC.

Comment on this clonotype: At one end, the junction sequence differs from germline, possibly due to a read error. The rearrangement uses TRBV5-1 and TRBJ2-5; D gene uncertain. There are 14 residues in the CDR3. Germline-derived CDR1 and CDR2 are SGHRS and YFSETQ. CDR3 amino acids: CASSNDGEKESQYF. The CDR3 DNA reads TGCGCCAGCAGCAACGACGGAGAGAAAGAGAGCCAGTACTTC.